This section outlines one T cell receptor beta chain sequence together with its context. The data stem from a study of shared clonotypes between healthy human individuals. Clones were read by immunoSEQ multiplex PCR, and TCRdb kept only the in-frame ones, dropping some. Of approximately 480,000 clones listed, roughly 85% were seen once; the top ten hold 12%. The CDR3 has 13 amino acids. Trimming shortened V by 2 bases and J by 7 bases, and 11 bases separated the two germline ends. Germline V gene data show CDR1 as ENHRY and CDR2 as SYGVKD. The sequencing sample was made of PBMCs. The TCR was taken from a middle-aged woman in good health. Some clones in this sample may be carry-over from other donors' samples. This chain links TRBV10-3 with TRBJ1-1; tentatively, D is TRBD1 (5 bases). CDR3 sequence: CAISEGGLGEAFF. CDR3 in DNA: TGTGCCATCAGTGAGGGGGGATTAGGTGAAGCTTTCTTT.